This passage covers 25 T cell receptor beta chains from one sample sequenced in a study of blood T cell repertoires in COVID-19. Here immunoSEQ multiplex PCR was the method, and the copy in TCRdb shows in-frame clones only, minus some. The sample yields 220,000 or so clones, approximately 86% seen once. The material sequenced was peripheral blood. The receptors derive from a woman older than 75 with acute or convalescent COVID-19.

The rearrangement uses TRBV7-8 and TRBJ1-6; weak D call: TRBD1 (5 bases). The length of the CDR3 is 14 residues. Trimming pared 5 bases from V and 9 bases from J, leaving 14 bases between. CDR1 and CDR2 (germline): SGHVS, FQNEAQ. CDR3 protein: CASSPTGESSPLHF. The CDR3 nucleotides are TGTGCCAGCAGCCCAACAGGTGAATCTTCACCCCTCCACTTT.

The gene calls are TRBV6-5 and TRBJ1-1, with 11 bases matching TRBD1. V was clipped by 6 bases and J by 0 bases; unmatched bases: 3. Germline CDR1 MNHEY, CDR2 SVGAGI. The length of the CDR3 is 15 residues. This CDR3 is CASRGQGGLNTEAFF. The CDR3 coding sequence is TGTGCCAGCAGGGGACAGGGGGGATTGAACACTGAAGCTTTCTTT.

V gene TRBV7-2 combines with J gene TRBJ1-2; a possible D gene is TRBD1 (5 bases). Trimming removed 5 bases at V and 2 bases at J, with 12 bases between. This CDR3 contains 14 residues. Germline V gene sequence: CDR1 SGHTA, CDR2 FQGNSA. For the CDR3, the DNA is TGTGCCAGCAGCGGAGGGGTAGTGAACTATGGCTACACCTTC. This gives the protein CASSGGVVNYGYTF. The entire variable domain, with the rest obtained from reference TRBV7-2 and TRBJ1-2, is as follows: GAGVSQSPSNKVTEKGKDVELRCDPISGHTALYWYRQSLGQGLEFLIYFQGNSAPDKSGLPSDRFSAERTGGSVSTLTIQRTQQEDSAVYLCASSGGVVNYGYTFGSGTRLTVV.

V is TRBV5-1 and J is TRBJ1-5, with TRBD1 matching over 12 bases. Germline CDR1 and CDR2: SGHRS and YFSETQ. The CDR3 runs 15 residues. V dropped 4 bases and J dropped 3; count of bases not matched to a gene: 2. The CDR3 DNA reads TGCGCCAGCAGCCCGGGACAGGGGGCCAATCAGCCCCAGCATTTT. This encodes CASSPGQGANQPQHF.

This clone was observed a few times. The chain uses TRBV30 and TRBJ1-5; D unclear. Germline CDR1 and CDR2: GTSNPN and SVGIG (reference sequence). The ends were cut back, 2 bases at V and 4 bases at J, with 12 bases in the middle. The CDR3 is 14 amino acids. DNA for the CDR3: TGTGCCTGGAGTCGTCAGGATCCTAATCAGCCCCAGCATTTT. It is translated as CAWSRQDPNQPQHF.

For the CDR3, the DNA is TGTGCCAGCAGCTTGGGACAGGGCAAAACCTACGAGCAGTACTTC. Its protein is CASSLGQGKTYEQYF. The chain carries TRBV7-2 and TRBJ2-7; 9 bases fit TRBD1. There are 15 residues in the CDR3. After removal of 3 bases from V and 2 bases from J, the junction contained 5 bases not matched to a gene. Germline V gene data show CDR1 as SGHTA and CDR2 as FQGNSA.

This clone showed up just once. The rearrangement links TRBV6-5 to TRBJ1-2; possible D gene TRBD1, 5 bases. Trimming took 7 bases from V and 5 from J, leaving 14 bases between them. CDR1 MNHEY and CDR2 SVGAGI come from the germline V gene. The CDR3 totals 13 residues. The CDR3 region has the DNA TGTGCCAGCACTATAACGACAGCTTATGGCTACACCTTC. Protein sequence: CASTITTAYGYTF.

The CDR3: CASYGFNEQFF. CDR3 bases: TGTGCCAGCTACGGGTTCAATGAGCAGTTCTTC. The chain uses TRBV28 and TRBJ2-1, with D unresolved. The CDR3 runs 11 residues. Germline V CDR1 and CDR2: MDHEN, SYDVKM. Trimming took 8 bases from V and 6 from J, leaving 8 bases between them.

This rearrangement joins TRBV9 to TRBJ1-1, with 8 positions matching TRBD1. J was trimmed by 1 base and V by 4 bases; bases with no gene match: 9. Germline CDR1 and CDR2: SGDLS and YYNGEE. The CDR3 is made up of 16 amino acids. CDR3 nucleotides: TGTGCCAGCAGCCCCAAACAGGGGGGGCAGAACACTGAAGCTTTCTTT. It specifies CASSPKQGGQNTEAFF.

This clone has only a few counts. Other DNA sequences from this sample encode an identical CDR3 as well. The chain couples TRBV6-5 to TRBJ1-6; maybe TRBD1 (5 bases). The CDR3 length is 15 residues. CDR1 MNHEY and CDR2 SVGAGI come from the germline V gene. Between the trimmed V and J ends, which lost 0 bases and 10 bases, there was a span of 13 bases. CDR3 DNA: TGTGCCAGCAGTTACTCGCAGGGTTCAGGCTCACCCCTCCACTTT. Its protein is CASSYSQGSGSPLHF.

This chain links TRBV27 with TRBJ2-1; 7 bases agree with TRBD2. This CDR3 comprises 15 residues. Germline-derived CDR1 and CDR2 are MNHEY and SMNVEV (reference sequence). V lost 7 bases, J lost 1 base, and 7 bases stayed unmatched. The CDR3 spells CASTLGRGSYNEQFF. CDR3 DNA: TGTGCCAGCACCTTAGGGAGGGGATCCTACAATGAGCAGTTCTTC.

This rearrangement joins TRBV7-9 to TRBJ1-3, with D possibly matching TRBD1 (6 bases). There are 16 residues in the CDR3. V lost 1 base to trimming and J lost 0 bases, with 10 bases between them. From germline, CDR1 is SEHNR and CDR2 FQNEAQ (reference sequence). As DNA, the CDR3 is TGTGCCAGCAGCTTAGGACAGGCCCTCTCTGGAAACACCATATATTTT. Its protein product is CASSLGQALSGNTIYF.

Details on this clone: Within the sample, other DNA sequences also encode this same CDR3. Here the CDR3 reads CASSLRGFDYGYTF. CDR3 coding DNA: TGTGCCAGCAGTTTAAGGGGGTTCGACTATGGCTACACCTTC. The rearrangement uses TRBV28 and TRBJ1-2; TRBD1 might be the D (6 bases). The V gene's germline CDR1 is MDHEN and CDR2 SYDVKM. The V gene lost 2 bases and the J gene lost 3 bases, with 10 bases spanning the gap. The CDR3 sequence is 14 residues long.

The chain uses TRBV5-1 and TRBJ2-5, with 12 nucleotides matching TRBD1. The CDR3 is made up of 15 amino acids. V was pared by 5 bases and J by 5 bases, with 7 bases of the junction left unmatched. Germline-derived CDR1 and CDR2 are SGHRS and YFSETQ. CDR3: CASRSGTGGRETQYF. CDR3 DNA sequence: TGCGCCAGCAGATCCGGGACAGGGGGCAGGGAGACCCAGTACTTC.

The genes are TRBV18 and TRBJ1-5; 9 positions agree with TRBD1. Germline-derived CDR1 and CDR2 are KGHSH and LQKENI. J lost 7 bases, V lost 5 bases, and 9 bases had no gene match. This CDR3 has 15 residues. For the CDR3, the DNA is TGTGCCAGCTCAGCCGACAGGGGGAAAAAGCAGCCCCAGCATTTT. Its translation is CASSADRGKKQPQHF.

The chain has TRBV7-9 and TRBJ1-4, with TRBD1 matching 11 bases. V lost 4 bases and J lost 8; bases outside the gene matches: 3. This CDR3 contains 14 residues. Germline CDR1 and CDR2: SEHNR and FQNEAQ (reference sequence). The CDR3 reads CASSSGTGGEKLFF. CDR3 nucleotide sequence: TGTGCCAGCAGCTCCGGGACAGGGGGGGAAAAACTGTTTTTT.

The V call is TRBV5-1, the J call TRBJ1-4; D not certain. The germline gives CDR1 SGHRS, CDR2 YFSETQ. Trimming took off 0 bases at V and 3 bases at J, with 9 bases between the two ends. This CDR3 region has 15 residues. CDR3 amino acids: CASSLGGFPNEKLFF. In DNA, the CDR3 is TGCGCCAGCAGCTTGGGCGGGTTCCCTAATGAAAAACTGTTTTTT.

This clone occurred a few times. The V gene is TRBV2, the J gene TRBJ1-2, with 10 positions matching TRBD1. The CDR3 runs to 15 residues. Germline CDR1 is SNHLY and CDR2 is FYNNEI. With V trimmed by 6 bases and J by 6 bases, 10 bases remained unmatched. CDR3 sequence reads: CASRRARTGGDGYTF. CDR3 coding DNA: TGTGCCAGCAGGAGGGCCCGGACAGGGGGGGATGGCTACACCTTC.

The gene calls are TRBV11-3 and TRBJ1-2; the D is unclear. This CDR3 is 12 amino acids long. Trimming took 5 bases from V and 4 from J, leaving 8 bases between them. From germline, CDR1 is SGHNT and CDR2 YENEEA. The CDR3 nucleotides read TGTGCCAGCAGCGCGACTGGCTATGGCTACACCTTC. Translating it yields CASSATGYGYTF.

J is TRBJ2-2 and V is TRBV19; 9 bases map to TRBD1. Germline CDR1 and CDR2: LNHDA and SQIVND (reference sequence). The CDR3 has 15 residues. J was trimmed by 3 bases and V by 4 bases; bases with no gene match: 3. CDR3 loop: CASSRDRADTGELFF. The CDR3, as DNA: TGTGCCAGTAGTAGGGACAGGGCGGACACCGGGGAGCTGTTTTTT. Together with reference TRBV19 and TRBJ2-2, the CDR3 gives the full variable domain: DGGITQSPKYLFRKEGQNVTLSCEQNLNHDAMYWYRQDPGQGLRLIYYSQIVNDFQKGDIAEGYSVSREKKESFPLTVTSAQKNPTAFYLCASSRDRADTGELFFGEGSRLTVL.

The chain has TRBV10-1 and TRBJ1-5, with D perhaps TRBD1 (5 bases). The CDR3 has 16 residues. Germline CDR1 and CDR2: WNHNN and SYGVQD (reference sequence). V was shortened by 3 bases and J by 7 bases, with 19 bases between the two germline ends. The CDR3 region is CASSENFQGGRQPQHF. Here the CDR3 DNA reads TGCGCCAGCAGTGAAAATTTTCAGGGTGGGCGCCAGCCCCAGCATTTT.

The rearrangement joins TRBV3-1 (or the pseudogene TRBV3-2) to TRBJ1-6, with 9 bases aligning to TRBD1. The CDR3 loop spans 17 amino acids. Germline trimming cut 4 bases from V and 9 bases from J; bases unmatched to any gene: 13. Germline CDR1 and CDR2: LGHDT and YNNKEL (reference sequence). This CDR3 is CASSRKGQGPGGSPLHF. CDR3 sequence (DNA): TGTGCCAGCAGCCGAAAAGGACAGGGGCCCGGTGGTTCACCCCTCCACTTT.

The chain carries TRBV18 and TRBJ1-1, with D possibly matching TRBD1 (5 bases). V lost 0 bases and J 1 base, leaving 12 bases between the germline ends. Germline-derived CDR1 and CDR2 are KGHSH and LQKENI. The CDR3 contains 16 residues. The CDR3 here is CASSPPMSQGNTEAFF. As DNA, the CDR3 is TGTGCCAGCTCACCACCAATGTCCCAGGGGAACACTGAAGCTTTCTTT.

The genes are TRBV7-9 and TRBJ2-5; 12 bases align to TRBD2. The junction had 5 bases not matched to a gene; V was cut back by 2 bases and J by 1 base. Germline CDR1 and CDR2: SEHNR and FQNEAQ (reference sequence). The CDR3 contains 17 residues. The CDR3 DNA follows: TGTGCCAGCAGCTTATCTAGCGGGGGGGCTAGCCAAGAGACCCAGTACTTC. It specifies CASSLSSGGASQETQYF.

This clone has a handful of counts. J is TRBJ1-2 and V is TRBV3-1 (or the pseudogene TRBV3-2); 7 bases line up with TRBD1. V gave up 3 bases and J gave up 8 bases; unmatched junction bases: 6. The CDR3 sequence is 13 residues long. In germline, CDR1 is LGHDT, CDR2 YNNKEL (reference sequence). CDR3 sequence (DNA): TGTGCCAGCAGCCAGGAGTACAGGGGCGGCTACACCTTC. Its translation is CASSQEYRGGYTF.